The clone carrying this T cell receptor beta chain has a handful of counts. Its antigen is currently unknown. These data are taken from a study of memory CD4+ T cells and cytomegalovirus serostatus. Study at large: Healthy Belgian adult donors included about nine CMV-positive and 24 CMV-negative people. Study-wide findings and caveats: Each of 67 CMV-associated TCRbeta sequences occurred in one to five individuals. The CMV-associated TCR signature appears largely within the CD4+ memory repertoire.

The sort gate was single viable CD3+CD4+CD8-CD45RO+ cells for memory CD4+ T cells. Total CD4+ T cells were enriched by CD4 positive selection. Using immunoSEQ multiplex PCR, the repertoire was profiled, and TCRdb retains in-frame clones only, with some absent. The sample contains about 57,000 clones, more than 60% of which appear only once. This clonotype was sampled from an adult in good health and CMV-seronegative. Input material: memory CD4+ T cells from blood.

For the CDR3, the DNA is TGTGCCAGCAGTTTGATTACCTTCCGGGGCCCCAACACTGAAGCTTTCTTT. Protein: CASSLITFRGPNTEAFF. The rearrangement links TRBV28 to TRBJ1-1; TRBD1 might be the D (5 bases). The V end was cut by 3 bases, the J end by 2 bases, with 19 bases between. This CDR3 is built from 17 residues. Germline loops: CDR1 MDHEN, CDR2 SYDVKM.